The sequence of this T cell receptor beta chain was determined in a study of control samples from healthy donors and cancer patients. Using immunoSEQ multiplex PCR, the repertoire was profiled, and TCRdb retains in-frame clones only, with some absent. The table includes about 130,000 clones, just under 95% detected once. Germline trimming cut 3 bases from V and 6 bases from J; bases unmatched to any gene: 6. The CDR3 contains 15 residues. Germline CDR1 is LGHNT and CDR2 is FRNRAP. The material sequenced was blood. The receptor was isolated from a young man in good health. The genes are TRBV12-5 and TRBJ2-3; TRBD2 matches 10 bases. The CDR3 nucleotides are TGTGCTAGTGGTTTCCTCCAGCGGGAGGGGGATACGCAGTATTTT. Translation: CASGFLQREGDTQYF.